This T cell receptor beta chain was sequenced for a study of shared clonotypes between healthy human individuals. Study-wide findings and caveats: Estimated richness was generally greater in naive than memory subsets. Lower generation probabilities were found for non-shared clonotypes than for those shared by all four donors.

Profiled with immunoSEQ multiplex PCR; TCRdb holds only in-frame clones, not every one. Among some 2.3 million clones listed, approximately 95% were seen once. Notes on this clone: Its antigen is not known.

The study separated CD4+ cells into CD45RA+ naive and CD45RA-negative memory subsets. Trimming pared 6 bases from V and 4 bases from J, leaving 16 bases between. The germline V gene has CDR1 SGHTS and CDR2 YDEGEE. CDR3 length equals 15 residues. This sequence joins TRBV5-8 and TRBJ2-2; D remains ambiguous. This receptor was identified in a young man in good health. Some clones in this sample may be carry-over from other donors' samples. Input material: naive CD4+ T cells from PBMCs. Specified subset: CD45RA+ positively selected. In DNA, the CDR3 is TGTGCCAGCACCCCCTTCACGGAGACCACCGGGGAGCTGTTTTTT. Protein sequence: CASTPFTETTGELFF.